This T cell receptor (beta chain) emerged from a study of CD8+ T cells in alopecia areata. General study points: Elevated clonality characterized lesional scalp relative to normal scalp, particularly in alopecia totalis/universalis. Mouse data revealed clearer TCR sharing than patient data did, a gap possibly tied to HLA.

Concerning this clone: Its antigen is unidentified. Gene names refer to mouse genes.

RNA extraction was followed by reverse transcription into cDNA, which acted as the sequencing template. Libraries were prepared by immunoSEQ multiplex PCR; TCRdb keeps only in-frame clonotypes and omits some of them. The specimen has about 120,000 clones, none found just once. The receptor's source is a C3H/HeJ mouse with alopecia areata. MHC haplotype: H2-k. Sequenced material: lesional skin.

Incomplete CDR3 DNA: TGTGCCAGCAGTGATTTTCCAGGGGAGTCC. Amino acids: CASSDFPGES. The whole CDR3 protein reads CASSDFPGESDYTF. The genes are TRBV13-3 and TRBJ1-2, with a tentative D call TRBD1 (6 bases). The sequenced fragment ends 4 residues before the CDR3 boundary, so the rest is inferred from the germline J gene. Germline V gene data show CDR1 as NNHDY and CDR2 as SYVADS. There are 14 residues in the CDR3.